A single sample gave rise to the 17 T cell receptor beta chains below, sequenced in a study of T-cell memory formation after mild COVID-19. TCRdb itself ran the 5' RACE reads through MiXCR, one entry per CDR3 protein. The sample carries 550,000 to 700,000 distinct CDR3 sequences, roughly 18% recorded once. Sequenced sample: PBMCs or a T cell subset sorted from them (not recorded which). The receptor source for this set is an adult woman who had mild COVID-19 (a few samples of this study predate the infection). Cell type and time point are not known.

This clonotype was observed a handful of times. The chain carries TRBV9 and TRBJ1-4, with D unresolved. Germline values: CDR1 SGDLS, CDR2 YYNGEE. The CDR3 runs to 14 residues. The V gene lost 4 bases and the J gene lost 8 bases, with 15 bases spanning the gap. This chain's CDR3 is CASSPDGQREKLFF. The DNA for the CDR3 is TGTGCCAGCAGCCCTGATGGGCAGAGAGAAAAACTGTTTTTT.

The chain is built from TRBV6-4 and TRBJ2-3; D gene unclear. Germline CDR1 and CDR2: MRHNA and SNTAGT. This CDR3 is 14 amino acids long. Trimming shortened V by 4 bases and J by 1 base, and 9 bases separated the two germline ends. CDR3: CASSAIGGTDTQYF. In DNA, the CDR3 is TGTGCCAGCAGTGCGATTGGGGGCACAGATACGCAGTATTTT.

The V gene is TRBV24-1, the J gene TRBJ2-3, with D possibly being TRBD1 or TRBD2 (6 bases each). The V and J ends lost 3 bases and 3 bases respectively, with 15 bases between them. Germline V gene lookup returns CDR1 KGHDR and CDR2 SFDVKD. The CDR3 extends over 16 amino acids. CDR3 sequence reads: CATSDPQGTGTDTQYF. The CDR3 nucleotides are TGTGCCACCAGTGATCCGCAGGGGACTGGGACAGATACGCAGTATTTT.

This clonotype was seen a few times. This sequence joins TRBV20-1 and TRBJ1-5; 7 bases align to TRBD1. The CDR3 is made up of 15 amino acids. Germline CDR1 and CDR2: DFQATT and SNEGSKA (reference sequence). V lost 2 bases and J lost 6; bases outside the gene matches: 10. The CDR3 DNA reads as TGCAGTGCTAGATCCGGGAAAGGGGGCGGTCAGCCCCAGCATTTT. Amino acid sequence: CSARSGKGGGQPQHF.

This clonotype has just a few counts. This chain links TRBV7-2 with TRBJ2-1; D tentatively fits TRBD1 or TRBD2 (5 bases each). The length of the CDR3 is 15 residues. Trimming took 7 bases from V and 3 from J, leaving 16 bases between them. Germline CDR1 and CDR2: SGHTA and FQGNSA. The CDR3 loop reads CASTAGTRNYNEQFF. The CDR3 nucleotides are TGTGCCAGCACCGCCGGGACCCGTAACTACAATGAGCAGTTCTTC.

This clonotype has ten or more counts. The chain carries TRBV5-1 and TRBJ2-7; TRBD2 matches at 9 bases. V was clipped by 4 bases and J by 0 bases; unmatched bases: 2. Germline V gives CDR1 SGHRS, CDR2 YFSETQ. This CDR3 region has 14 residues. This chain's CDR3 is CASSLAGTSYEQYF. The CDR3 nucleotides are TGCGCCAGCAGCCTAGCGGGGACCTCCTACGAGCAGTACTTC.

The gene calls are TRBV30 and TRBJ1-2, with D tentatively TRBD1 (6 bases). CDR3 length: 14 residues. V was shortened by 3 bases and J by 4 bases, with 15 bases between the two germline ends. Germline V gene data show CDR1 as GTSNPN and CDR2 as SVGIG (reference sequence). The CDR3 nucleotides read TGTGCCTGGAGCACCCGGACGGGGGCCTATGGCTACACCTTC. This sequence encodes CAWSTRTGAYGYTF. Full variable domain (remainder filled in from reference TRBV30 and TRBJ1-2): SQTIHQWPATLVQPVGSPLSLECTVEGTSNPNLYWYRQAAGRGLQLLFYSVGIGQISSEVPQNLSASRPQDRQFILSSKKLLLSDSGFYLCAWSTRTGAYGYTFGSGTRLTVV.

This clonotype showed up just a few times. This sequence joins TRBV4-2 and TRBJ2-7, with 11 bases aligning to TRBD2. There are 17 residues in the CDR3. J was trimmed by 2 bases and V by 2 bases; bases with no gene match: 8. Germline V lookup: CDR1 LGHNA, CDR2 YNFKEQ. The CDR3 loop is CASSQLPTSGEPYEQYF. CDR3 nucleotides: TGTGCCAGCAGCCAATTACCGACTAGCGGGGAGCCCTACGAGCAGTACTTC.

The CDR3 loop reads CASSQVTGSGSPLHF. The DNA for the CDR3 is TGTGCCAGCAGCCAAGTAACAGGTTCTGGGTCACCCCTCCACTTT. The rearrangement links TRBV4-2 to TRBJ1-6; D may be TRBD1 (5 bases). Germline V gene sequence: CDR1 LGHNA, CDR2 YNFKEQ. The CDR3 sequence is 15 residues long. Trimming shortened V by 1 base and J by 10 bases, and 14 bases separated the two germline ends.

The chain links TRBV6-5 to TRBJ2-1, with a tentative D call TRBD2 (7 bases). The germline V gene encodes CDR1 MNHEY and CDR2 SVGAGI. The CDR3 spans 13 residues. V gave up 4 bases and J gave up 8 bases, with 12 bases separating them. In DNA form, the CDR3 reads TGTGCCAGCAGTTTGGGGGGGCAATATGAGCAGTTCTTC. This gives the protein CASSLGGQYEQFF.

This clonotype has just a few counts. The rearrangement uses TRBV20-1 and TRBJ2-3; D gene ambiguous. This CDR3 has 13 amino acids. Germline CDR1 is DFQATT and CDR2 is SNEGSKA (reference sequence). Trimming took 5 bases from V and 4 from J, leaving 13 bases between them. CDR3 loop: CSAYSNAADTQYF. CDR3 nucleotides: TGCAGTGCTTACTCTAATGCGGCAGATACGCAGTATTTT.

There are a few counts of this clonotype. The chain employs TRBV9 and TRBJ1-1; TRBD1 matches 9 bases. The V segment lost 5 bases and the J segment 4 bases; nucleotides outside the gene matches: 9. CDR1 SGDLS and CDR2 YYNGEE come from the germline V gene. This CDR3 comprises 15 residues. This CDR3 reads CASRPRTGAGTEAFF. The CDR3 DNA follows: TGTGCCAGCAGACCCCGGACAGGGGCGGGCACTGAAGCTTTCTTT.

The chain recombines TRBV12-3 or TRBV12-4 with TRBJ2-3; TRBD2 matches at 12 bases. J lost 6 bases, V lost 6 bases, and 7 bases had no gene match. This CDR3 is 15 amino acids long. The CDR3 here is CASRPSGGDLDTQYF. DNA of the CDR3: TGTGCCAGCAGACCTAGCGGGGGGGACCTGGATACGCAGTATTTT.

The genes are TRBV6-2 or TRBV6-3 and TRBJ2-7; the D call may be TRBD1 or TRBD2 (6 bases each). V lost 1 base, J lost 3 bases, and 13 bases lay in between. The germline CDR1 and CDR2 sequences are MNHEY and SVGEGT. CDR3 length: 15 residues. The CDR3 DNA reads as TGTGCCAGCAGTTACTGGGACACGGGGGTCTACGAGCAGTACTTC. Protein: CASSYWDTGVYEQYF.

This clonotype was detected ten times or more. This chain links TRBV5-4 with TRBJ2-1, with a tentative D call TRBD2 (7 bases). CDR3 size: 13 residues. V gave up 7 bases and J gave up 5 bases, with 13 bases separating them. The germline gives CDR1 SGHNT, CDR2 YYREEE (reference sequence). The CDR3: CASGGGLDNEQFF. In DNA, the CDR3 is TGTGCCAGCGGGGGGGGCCTCGACAATGAGCAGTTCTTC. The full variable domain, in which reference TRBV5-4 and TRBJ2-1 provide the parts outside the CDR3, is ETGVTQSPTHLIKTRGQQVTLRCSSQSGHNTVSWYQQALGQGPQFIFQYYREEENGRGNFPPRFSGLQFPNYSSELNVNALELDDSALYLCASGGGLDNEQFFGPGTRLTVL.

This clonotype occurred many times. This chain uses TRBV20-1 with TRBJ2-1, with 10 positions matching TRBD2. Germline CDR1 and CDR2: DFQATT and SNEGSKA (reference sequence). The V gene end was trimmed by 6 bases and the J gene end by 5 bases; junction bases not matched to a gene: 22. The CDR3 sequence is 19 residues long. This CDR3 reads CSARPIPLALAGEDNEQFF. The CDR3 DNA reads TGCAGTGCCCGACCCATCCCCCTTGCCCTAGCGGGAGAAGACAATGAGCAGTTCTTC.

V and J are TRBV24-1 and TRBJ2-1, with 10 bases identical to TRBD1. CDR1 KGHDR and CDR2 SFDVKD come from the germline V gene. This CDR3 comprises 15 residues. V trimming: 4 bases; J trimming: 10 bases; junction bases outside the gene matches: 9. CDR3: CATSETGGPLGEQFF. Written as DNA, the CDR3 is TGTGCCACCAGTGAGACAGGGGGCCCATTGGGGGAGCAGTTCTTC.